This TCR beta chain was captured by sequencing in a study of blood T cell repertoires in COVID-19. The length of the CDR3 is 15 residues. The germline V gene encodes CDR1 SEHNR and CDR2 FQNEAQ (reference sequence). V was shortened by 3 bases and J by 1 base, with 12 bases between the two germline ends. Profiled with immunoSEQ multiplex PCR; TCRdb holds only in-frame clones, not every one. The data show approximately 150,000 clones, with around 76% seen just once and approximately 9.1% held by the top ten. Sequencing was performed on peripheral blood. J is TRBJ1-2 and V is TRBV7-9; D not certain. This receptor was taken from a woman aged 70 to 79 with acute or convalescent COVID-19. CDR3 protein: CASSLESRRNYGYTF. CDR3 DNA sequence: TGTGCCAGCAGCTTGGAGTCGAGGCGTAACTATGGCTACACCTTC.